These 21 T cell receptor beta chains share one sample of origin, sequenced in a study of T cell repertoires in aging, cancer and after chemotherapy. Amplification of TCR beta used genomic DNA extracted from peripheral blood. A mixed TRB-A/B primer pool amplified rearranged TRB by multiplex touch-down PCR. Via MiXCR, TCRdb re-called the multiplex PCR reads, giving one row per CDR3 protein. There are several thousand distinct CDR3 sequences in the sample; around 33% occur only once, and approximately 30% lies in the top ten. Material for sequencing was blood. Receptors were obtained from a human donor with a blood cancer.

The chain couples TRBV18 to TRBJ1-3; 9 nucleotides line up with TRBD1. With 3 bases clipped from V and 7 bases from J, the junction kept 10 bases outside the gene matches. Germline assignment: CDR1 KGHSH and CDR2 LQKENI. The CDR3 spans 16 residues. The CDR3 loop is CASSPSLGQGRNTIYF. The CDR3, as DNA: TGTGCCAGCTCACCTTCCCTGGGACAGGGCCGGAACACCATATATTTT.

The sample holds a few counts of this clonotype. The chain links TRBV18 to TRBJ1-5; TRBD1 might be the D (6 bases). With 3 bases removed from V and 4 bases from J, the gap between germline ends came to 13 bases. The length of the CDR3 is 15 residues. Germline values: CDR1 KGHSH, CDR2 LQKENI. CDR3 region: CASSPAGAGNQPQHF. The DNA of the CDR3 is TGTGCCAGCTCACCGGCGGGGGCGGGGAATCAGCCCCAGCATTTT.

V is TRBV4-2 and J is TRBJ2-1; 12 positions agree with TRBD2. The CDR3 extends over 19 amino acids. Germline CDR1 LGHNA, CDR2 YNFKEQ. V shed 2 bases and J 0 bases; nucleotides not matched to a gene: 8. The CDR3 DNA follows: TGTGCCAGCAGCCAACTCCTAGCGGGGGGGCCTTTCTCCTACAATGAGCAGTTCTTC. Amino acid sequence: CASSQLLAGGPFSYNEQFF.

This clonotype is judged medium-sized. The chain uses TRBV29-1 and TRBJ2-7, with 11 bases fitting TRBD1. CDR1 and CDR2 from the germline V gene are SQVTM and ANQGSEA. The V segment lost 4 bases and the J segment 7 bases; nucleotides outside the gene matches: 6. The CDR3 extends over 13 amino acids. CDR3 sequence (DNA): TGCAGCGTTGTTGGGACAGGGGGGAGAGAGCAGTACTTC. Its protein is CSVVGTGGREQYF.

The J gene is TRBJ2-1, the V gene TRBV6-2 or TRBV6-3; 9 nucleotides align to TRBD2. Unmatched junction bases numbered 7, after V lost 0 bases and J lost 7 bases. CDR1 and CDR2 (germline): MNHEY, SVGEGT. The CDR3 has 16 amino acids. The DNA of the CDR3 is TGTGCCAGCAGTTACTCGTCGGCGGGGGGGTCGAATGAGCAGTTCTTC. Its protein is CASSYSSAGGSNEQFF.

The CDR3 region is CASSPNGGGVGQPQHF. CDR3 nucleotide sequence: TGTGCCAGCTCACCGAACGGGGGGGGGGTTGGTCAGCCCCAGCATTTT. J is TRBJ1-5 and V is TRBV18; D perhaps matches TRBD1 (5 bases). The ends were cut back, 3 bases at V and 6 bases at J, with 18 bases in the middle. Germline V lookup: CDR1 KGHSH, CDR2 LQKENI. The CDR3 has 16 amino acids.

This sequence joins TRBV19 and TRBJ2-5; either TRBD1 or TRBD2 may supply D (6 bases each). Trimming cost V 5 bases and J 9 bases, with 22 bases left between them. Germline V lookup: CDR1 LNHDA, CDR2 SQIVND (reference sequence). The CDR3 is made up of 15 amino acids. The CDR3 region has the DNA TGTGCCAGTAGTCGGTTGGTCAGGAAGGGGGAGGCCCAGTACTTC. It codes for CASSRLVRKGEAQYF.

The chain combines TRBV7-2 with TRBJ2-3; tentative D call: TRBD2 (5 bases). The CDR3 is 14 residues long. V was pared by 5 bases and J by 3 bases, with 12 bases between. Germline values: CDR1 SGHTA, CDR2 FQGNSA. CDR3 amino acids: CASSAGNPTDTQYF. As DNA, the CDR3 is TGTGCCAGCAGCGCCGGGAATCCAACAGATACGCAGTATTTT.

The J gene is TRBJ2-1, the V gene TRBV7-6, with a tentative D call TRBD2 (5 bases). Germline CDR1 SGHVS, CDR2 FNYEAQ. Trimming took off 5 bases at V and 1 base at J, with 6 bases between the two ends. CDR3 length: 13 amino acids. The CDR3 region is CASSPGSYNEQFF. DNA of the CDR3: TGTGCCAGCAGCCCGGGGTCCTACAATGAGCAGTTCTTC.

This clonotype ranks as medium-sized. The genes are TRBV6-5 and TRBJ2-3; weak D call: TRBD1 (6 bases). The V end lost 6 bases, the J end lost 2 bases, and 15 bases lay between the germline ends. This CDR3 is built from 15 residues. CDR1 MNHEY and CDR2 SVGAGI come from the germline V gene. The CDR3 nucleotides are TGTGCCAGCAGCCAACGCAACAGGGCCACAGATACGCAGTATTTT. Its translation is CASSQRNRATDTQYF.

CDR3 nucleotide sequence: TGTGCCACCAGCAGAGAAGGGGGACCATATAGCAATCAGCCCCAGCATTTT. Protein sequence: CATSREGGPYSNQPQHF. The chain links TRBV15 to TRBJ1-5; the D gene is possibly TRBD1 (6 bases). CDR1 is LNHNV and CDR2 is YYDKDF in the germline V gene (reference sequence). The CDR3 sequence is 17 residues long. V was cut by 0 bases and J by 0 bases, with 12 bases left in between.

The CDR3 protein is CASSLGQYYEQYF. In DNA form, the CDR3 reads TGTGCCAGCAGCTTGGGACAGTACTACGAGCAGTACTTC. The rearrangement links TRBV7-9 to TRBJ2-7; 7 positions agree with TRBD1. Trimming at V came to 3 bases and at J to 3 bases, leaving 2 bases not matched to a gene. From germline, CDR1 is SEHNR and CDR2 FQNEAQ (reference sequence). This CDR3 is 13 amino acids long.

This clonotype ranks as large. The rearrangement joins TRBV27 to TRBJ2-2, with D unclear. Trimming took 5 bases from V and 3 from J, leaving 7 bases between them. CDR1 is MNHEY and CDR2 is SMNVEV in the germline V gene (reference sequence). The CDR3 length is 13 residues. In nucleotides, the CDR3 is TGTGCCAGCAGTCTATATGACACCGGGGAGCTGTTTTTT. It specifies CASSLYDTGELFF.

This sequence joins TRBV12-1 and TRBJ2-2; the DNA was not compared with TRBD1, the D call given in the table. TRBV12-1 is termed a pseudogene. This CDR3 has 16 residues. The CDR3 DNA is TGTGCCAGCAGTCCGACAGGTTCGTTCTCTAGCGGGGAGCTGTTTTTT. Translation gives CASSPTGSFSSGELFF.

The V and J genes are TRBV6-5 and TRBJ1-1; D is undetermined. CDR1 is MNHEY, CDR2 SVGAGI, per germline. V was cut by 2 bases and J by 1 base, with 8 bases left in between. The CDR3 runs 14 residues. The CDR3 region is CASSYTRQNTEAFF. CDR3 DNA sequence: TGTGCCAGCAGTTACACCCGACAGAACACTGAAGCTTTCTTT.

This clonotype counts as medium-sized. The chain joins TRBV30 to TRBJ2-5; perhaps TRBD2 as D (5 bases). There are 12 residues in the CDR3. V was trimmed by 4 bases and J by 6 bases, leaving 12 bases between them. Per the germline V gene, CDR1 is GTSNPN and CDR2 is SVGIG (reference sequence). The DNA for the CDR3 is TGTGCCTGGACTCCCACGGGGAAGACCCAGTACTTC. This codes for CAWTPTGKTQYF.

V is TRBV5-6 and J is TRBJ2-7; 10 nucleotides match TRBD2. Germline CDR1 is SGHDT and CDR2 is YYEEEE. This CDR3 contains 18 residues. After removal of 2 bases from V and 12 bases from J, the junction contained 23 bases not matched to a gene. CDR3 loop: CASSFRLAGVKFPHGLYF. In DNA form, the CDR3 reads TGTGCCAGCAGCTTTCGGCTAGCGGGAGTCAAATTCCCTCACGGGTTGTACTTC.

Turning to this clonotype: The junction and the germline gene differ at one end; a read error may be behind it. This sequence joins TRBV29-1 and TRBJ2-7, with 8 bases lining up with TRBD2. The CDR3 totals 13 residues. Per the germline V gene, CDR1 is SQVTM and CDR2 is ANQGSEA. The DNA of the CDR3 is TGCAGCGTTGCGGGGGGGGGGCGGAACGAGCAGTACTTT. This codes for CSVAGGGRNEQYF.

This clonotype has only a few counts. This chain's CDR3 is CASSLQGGDTEAFF. CDR3 nucleotide sequence: TGTGCCAGCAGCTTACAGGGCGGCGACACTGAAGCTTTCTTT. The J gene is TRBJ1-1, the V gene TRBV7-2; D possibly corresponds to TRBD1 (5 bases). V was trimmed by 2 bases and J by 3 bases, leaving 10 bases between them. The CDR3 totals 14 residues. Germline-derived CDR1 and CDR2 are SGHTA and FQGNSA.

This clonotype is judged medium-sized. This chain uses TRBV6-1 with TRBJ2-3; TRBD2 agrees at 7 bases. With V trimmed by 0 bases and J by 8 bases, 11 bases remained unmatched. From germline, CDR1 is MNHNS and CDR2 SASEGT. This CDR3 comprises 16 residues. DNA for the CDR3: TGTGCCAGCAGTGAAGCGGGTGGGGGGGGAGGTTTTACGCAGTATTTT. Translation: CASSEAGGGGGFTQYF.

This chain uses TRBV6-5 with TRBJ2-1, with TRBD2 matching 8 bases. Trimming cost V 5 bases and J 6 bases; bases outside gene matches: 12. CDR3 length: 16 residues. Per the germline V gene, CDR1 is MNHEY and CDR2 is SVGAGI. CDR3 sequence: CASSGRWSGRVNEQFF. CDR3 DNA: TGTGCCAGCAGTGGCCGGTGGAGCGGGAGAGTCAATGAGCAGTTCTTC.